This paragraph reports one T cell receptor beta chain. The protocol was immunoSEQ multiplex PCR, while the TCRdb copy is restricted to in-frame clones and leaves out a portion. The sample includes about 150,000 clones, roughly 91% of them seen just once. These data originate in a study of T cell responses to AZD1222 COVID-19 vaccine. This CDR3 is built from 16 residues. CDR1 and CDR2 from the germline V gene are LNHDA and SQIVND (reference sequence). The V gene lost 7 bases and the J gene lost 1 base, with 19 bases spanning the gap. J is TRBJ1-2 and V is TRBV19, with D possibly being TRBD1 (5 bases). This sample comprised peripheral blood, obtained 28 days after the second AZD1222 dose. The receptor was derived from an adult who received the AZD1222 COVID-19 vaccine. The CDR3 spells CASKTPTALYNYGYTF. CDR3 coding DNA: TGTGCCAGTAAGACCCCGACAGCATTATATAACTATGGCTACACCTTC.